This T cell receptor beta chain was sequenced during a study of blood T cell repertoires in COVID-19. The overall study: Sites in the United States, Italy and Spain provided acute and convalescent COVID-19 samples. In each case, the material was cDNA or gDNA derived from T cells, B-cell-depleted T cells, or PBMCs.

Trimming took 4 bases from V and 0 from J, leaving 7 bases between them. Germline CDR1 reads SGHVS; CDR2 reads FQNEAQ. The CDR3 spans 15 residues. Original processing methods: Counts of nucleated cells, estimated from reference gene primer amplification, were obtained. Data came from immunoSEQ multiplex PCR; TCRdb stores just in-frame clones and leaves some out. Clone size and the V and J calls come from that table; the DNA yielded D and trimming. The data show about 150,000 clones, with around 80% seen just once and approximately 11% held by the top ten. This chain connects TRBV7-8 to TRBJ2-6; D is uncertain. Sequencing was performed on peripheral blood. The receptor's source is a man aged 60 to 75 who had recovered from COVID-19. CDR3 in DNA: TGTGCCAGCAGCTCTCGTCTCTCTGGGGCCAACGTCCTGACTTTC. It yields the protein CASSSRLSGANVLTF.